The clone carrying this T cell receptor (beta chain) was counted many times. Its matching antigen is unknown. These data originate in a study of breast tumors, draining lymph nodes, adjacent tissues. Germline lookup yields CDR1 LGHNA and CDR2 YNFKEQ. The CDR3 has 17 amino acids. Trimming took 1 base from V and 2 from J; bases not matched to a gene: 4. Study conclusions and caveats: Tumor and nontumor repertoires were significantly more similar in luminal-like than in basal-like breast cancer. Compared with lymph nodes, tumors were less diverse; compared with nontumor tissue, more. Findings are consistent with lymph node origin and intratumoral expansion of most tumor T cells.

Breast cancer patients provided tissue from their axillary draining lymph nodes. TCRdb called the multiplex PCR reads again in MiXCR, with one record for every CDR3 protein. This sample has about 180,000 distinct CDR3 sequences, with around a third found just once. The TCR comes from a female donor with breast cancer. Some clones in this sample may be carry-over from other donors' samples. Sequenced input: axillary lymph node tissue. The V and J genes are TRBV4-2 and TRBJ2-1; TRBD2 agrees at 11 bases. In DNA form, the CDR3 reads TGTGCCAGCAGCCAAGCACTAGCGGGAGTAACCTACAATGAGCAGTTCTTC. Translating it yields CASSQALAGVTYNEQFF.